Described below is a single TCR beta chain sequence and its context. This entry is derived from a study of blood T cell repertoires in COVID-19. Study-level background: Material from acute and convalescent COVID-19 was sourced from the United States, Italy and Spain. T cells, B-cell-depleted T cells, or PBMCs supplied cDNA or gDNA.

The CDR3 is made up of 17 amino acids. V trimming: 4 bases; J trimming: 1 base; junction bases outside the gene matches: 5. CDR1 is MNHEY and CDR2 is SVGEGT in the germline V gene. Per the study methods: Amplification from reference gene primers served as the basis for estimated nucleated cell counts. The repertoire was sequenced with immunoSEQ multiplex PCR; TCRdb's copy has only in-frame clones and lacks some. V, J and clone size are taken as reported in that table, and D and trimming were inferred from the DNA itself. Among approximately 96,000 clones, nearly 95% were seen once, and the ten largest hold more than 4%.

V gene TRBV6-2 or TRBV6-3 combines with J gene TRBJ2-1; TRBD2 aligns across 12 bases. This clonotype was sampled from a human donor with active COVID-19. The donor label of this sample is uncertain. The sample was peripheral blood. The CDR3 here is CASSLGLAGGSYNEQFF. The CDR3 region has the DNA TGTGCCAGCAGTTTAGGGCTAGCGGGGGGGTCCTACAATGAGCAGTTCTTC.